This TCR beta chain was identified during a study of a mutant IDH1 vaccine in newly diagnosed glioma. About the research overall: First vaccine doses came 4-6 weeks after radiotherapy alone, or with temozolomide cycles. The week-35 safety follow-up was V12, and the week-47 study end was V13.

This clone was seen only once. Its antigen is currently unknown. Generated by immunoSEQ multiplex PCR, the TCRdb table keeps only in-frame clones and is missing some. The sample includes about 94,000 clones, roughly 91% of them seen just once. This CDR3 has 11 amino acids. V lost 7 bases to trimming and J lost 7 bases, with 13 bases between them. Germline lookup yields CDR1 DFQATT and CDR2 SNEGSKA (reference sequence). The time point is: week 47, end of study. Vaccinated patients received 300 ug of mutant IDH1 20-mer peptide per dose, with topical imiquimod. This TCR came from a woman between 50 and 59 years old with glioma. This chain uses TRBV20-1 with TRBJ2-5; D not resolved. Sequencing used PBMCs, obtained from a glioma patient whose treatment included an IDH1 peptide vaccine. The CDR3 protein is CSVNPIGTQYF. CDR3 bases: TGCAGTGTTAACCCCATCGGGACCCAGTACTTC.